This T cell receptor (beta chain) was recorded in a study of beta chain features in type 1 diabetes. Findings and caveats of the study: The question of HLA type influencing TCRB rearrangement was one that remained unresolved here.

A word on this clone: Its antigen is undetermined.

Expressed TCRB transcripts were sequenced because the entire RNA isolate underwent reverse transcription. Libraries were prepared by immunoSEQ multiplex PCR; TCRdb keeps only in-frame clonotypes and omits some of them. The data hold fewer than 650,000 clones, with less than 20% observed a single time. The specimen sequenced was naive CD4+ T cells from blood. The source of this sequence is a man younger than 35 in good health.

As DNA, the CDR3 is TGTGCCAGCAGCTTAAGGCCCCCCGGACAGGATGAAAAACTGTTTTTT. This codes for CASSLRPPGQDEKLFF. V and J are TRBV7-3 and TRBJ1-4; TRBD1 matches 7 bases. There are 16 residues in the CDR3. The J segment lost 6 bases and the V segment lost 1 base, leaving 8 bases of the junction unmatched. Germline CDR1 reads SGHTA; CDR2 reads FQGTGA.